Sequencing of this T cell receptor beta chain was carried out in a study of blood T cell repertoires in COVID-19. Whole-study context: Spain, Italy and the United States supplied samples that represented acute and convalescent COVID-19. In each case, the material was cDNA or gDNA derived from T cells, B-cell-depleted T cells, or PBMCs.

As originally analysed: The authors estimated nucleated cell counts from reference gene primer amplification. Generated by immunoSEQ multiplex PCR, the TCRdb table keeps only in-frame clones and is missing some. V and J calls and clone size come straight from that table; D and trimming were deduced from the DNA. The data contain tens of thousands of clones, 70% to 90% of them seen just once; the ten biggest clones take up 1.3%. This clone was observed a handful of times. Sequencing used peripheral blood. The TCR originated in a man in his sixties with acute or convalescent COVID-19.

CDR3 in DNA: TGTGCCAGCAGTAACTTCTACAGGGGGCGCACTGAAGCTTTCTTT. It yields the protein CASSNFYRGRTEAFF. This chain uses TRBV27 with TRBJ1-1, with 9 bases that match TRBD1. The CDR3 consists of 15 residues. Germline lookup yields CDR1 MNHEY and CDR2 SMNVEV (reference sequence). The ends lost 5 bases at V and 4 bases at J; junction bases unmatched: 8.